This TCR beta chain appears in the sequencing data of a study of cytomegalovirus exposure and HLA in healthy donors. General study findings and limits: In vitro confirmation showed a few CMV-associated chains to be CMV antigen specific. Most TCR sequences were uncommon, yet certain public TCRs appeared in many donors.

Primers: 60 Vbeta forward and 13 Jbeta reverse. Profiled with immunoSEQ multiplex PCR; TCRdb holds only in-frame clones, not every one. The sample carries hundreds of thousands of clones, roughly 90% recorded once. As regards this clone: The target antigen is unknown.

Germline CDR1 is SGHTS and CDR2 is YDEGEE. V was clipped by 6 bases and J by 8 bases, with 23 bases between them. The CDR3 is 16 amino acids. This sequence originates from a young woman in good health and CMV-seronegative. The chain joins TRBV5-8 to TRBJ2-2; D remains ambiguous. Sequenced sample: PBMCs. Written as DNA, the CDR3 is TGTGCCAGCAATAAGTTGGGCCAACGATTTCGTGGGGAGCTGTTTTTT. This encodes CASNKLGQRFRGELFF.